Listed below are T cell receptor beta chains from one sample, sequenced in a study of shared clonotypes between healthy human individuals. This table comes from immunoSEQ multiplex PCR, and its TCRdb copy is limited to in-frame clones, with some not included. Altogether about 980,000 clones are present, about 80% being singletons, with the ten largest covering roughly 1.5%. Sequences were obtained from memory CD4+ T cells sorted from blood. These receptors were collected from a man between 18 and 29 years old in good health. Both conserved end residues are trimmed from each CDR3.

v_call cdr3_aa
TRBV11-2 ASSLKTGAPEKLF
TRBV4-1 ASSPTIFSGANVLT
TRBV6-5 ASRPRQNSPLH
TRBV12-5 ASGPGLAYNEQF
TRBV7-2 ASSLAGRAQETQY
TRBV27 ASKGPADLLGQPQH
TRBV28 ASTWGSHYGYT
TRBV2 ASRVRKAKSSTDTQY
TRBV5-1 ASSFSGGEYYEQY
TRBV5-1 ASSMGRYGDEQF
TRBV5-6 ASSLAGHSSYNEQF
TRBV7-9 AGSSGGEAF
TRBV5-4 ASSIGTDHYEQY
TRBV6-1 AIKTGLETQY
TRBV6-6 ASSLGTANTGELF
TRBV2 ASSTGNREQY
TRBV5-5 ASSLRRDREYEQY
TRBV6-6 ASSLILQGAKNEQY
TRBV27 ASSLTTGSYEQY
TRBV6-6 ASTGQATSYEQY
TRBV9 ASSVAWGTGDFEQY
TRBV7-9 ASSLGGQDNEQY
TRBV5-6 ASSNGLAGKVDTQY
TRBV5-4 ASSFGTNQPQH
TRBV5-8 ASSYAGQGFGYT
TRBV15 ATSRDRVGTEAF
TRBV7-9 ASSLEQTGWQY
TRBV11-2 ASSLGAYTEAF
TRBV19 ASRSAGQGIDTQY
TRBV15 ATRTDGANVLT
TRBV11-2 ASSPQGSGTEAF
TRBV6-5 ASSYGDRWYGYT